Detailed here is one TCR beta chain. The sample originates from a study of blood T cell repertoires in COVID-19. In the study overall: Acute-phase and convalescent COVID-19 samples originated in the United States, Italy and Spain. PBMCs, B-cell-depleted T cells, or T cells provided the cDNA or gDNA that made up the material.

As originally analysed: Amplification of reference gene primers provided the estimated nucleated cell counts. TCRdb's table, derived via immunoSEQ multiplex PCR, lists solely in-frame clones and lacks some. V and J calls and clone size come straight from that table; D and trimming were deduced from the DNA. The data contain 360,000 or so clones, roughly 87% of them singletons. The CDR3 totals 12 residues. V was cut by 6 bases and J by 2 bases, with 7 bases left in between. Germline CDR1 and CDR2: MNHEY and SVGAGI. The sample consisted of peripheral blood. This TCR was sampled from a woman in her sixties or seventies with COVID-19, enrolled during active disease. V is TRBV6-5 and J is TRBJ1-2; perhaps TRBD1 as D (5 bases). The CDR3 is CASSDRNYGYTF. For the CDR3, the DNA is TGTGCCAGCAGCGACAGAAACTATGGCTACACCTTC.